A single sample gave rise to the 20 T cell receptor beta chains below, sequenced in a study of T-cell reconstitution after alpha-beta-depleted transplantation in children. The library targeted TCRbeta and was prepared with unique molecular identifiers. TCRdb reprocessed the PCR reads via MiXCR and lists one record per CDR3 protein. The sample includes approximately 490,000 distinct CDR3 sequences, about 12% of them seen just once. The sample was PBMCs from the stem cell graft donor, taken from the stem cell graft. These receptors originate from a human donor who donated a stem cell graft to a child with combined immunodeficiency.

The rearrangement links TRBV4-3 to TRBJ1-4, with D maybe TRBD1 (5 bases). The CDR3 spans 15 residues. The V gene's germline CDR1 is LGHNA and CDR2 YSLEER. Trimming left V 0 bases short and J 4 bases short, with 9 bases between. CDR3: CASSQDQGHNEKLFF. The CDR3 DNA sequence: TGCGCCAGCAGCCAAGACCAGGGCCATAATGAAAAACTGTTTTTT.

The V gene is TRBV30, the J gene TRBJ1-1, with unresolved D. Deletions cut 3 bases from V and 4 bases from J, with 18 bases between. Germline CDR1 reads GTSNPN; CDR2 reads SVGIG (reference sequence). This CDR3 has 15 residues. CDR3 in DNA: TGTGCCTGGAGCGATGTGGGCGGGAGCAGCACTGAAGCTTTCTTT. Protein product: CAWSDVGGSSTEAFF.

The V call is TRBV29-1, the J call TRBJ2-7, with D uncertain. Trimming took 5 bases from V and 3 from J, leaving 8 bases between them. Germline V gives CDR1 SQVTM, CDR2 ANQGSEA. CDR3 size: 11 residues. CDR3 loop: CSVLVNYEQYF. The CDR3 coding sequence is TGCAGCGTTCTGGTGAACTACGAGCAGTACTTC.

Many counts were recorded for this clonotype. The chain carries TRBV7-2 and TRBJ2-7; perhaps TRBD2 as D (5 bases). CDR1 SGHTA and CDR2 FQGNSA come from the germline V gene. This CDR3 is built from 15 residues. Trimming took 3 bases from V and 2 from J, leaving 14 bases between them. The CDR3 bases are TGTGCCAGCAGCTTGCCTAGCAAATATCCCTACGAGCAGTACTTC. It translates to CASSLPSKYPYEQYF.

The chain is built from TRBV6-1 and TRBJ1-3; D may be TRBD1 (5 bases). The germline gives CDR1 MNHNS, CDR2 SASEGT. V lost 5 bases, J lost 2 bases, and 16 bases lay in between. The CDR3 contains 16 residues. CDR3 residues: CASSRHLEGPGNTIYF. The CDR3 nucleotides read TGTGCCAGCAGTCGGCACCTAGAGGGGCCTGGAAACACCATATATTTT.

This clonotype was counted a single time. This rearrangement joins TRBV7-9 to TRBJ2-5, with D perhaps TRBD1 (6 bases). The CDR3 contains 17 residues. V was clipped by 0 bases and J by 1 base, with 15 bases between them. Germline CDR1 SEHNR, CDR2 FQNEAQ (reference sequence). The CDR3 DNA reads TGTGCCAGCAGCTTAGCGCCCTCGACAGGACCCCAAGAGACCCAGTACTTC. Encoded protein: CASSLAPSTGPQETQYF.

This clonotype occurred a few times. The J gene is TRBJ2-7, the V gene TRBV28; D uncertain. The CDR3 is 16 amino acids. The ends were cut back, 3 bases at V and 2 bases at J, with 17 bases in the middle. Germline CDR1 is MDHEN and CDR2 is SYDVKM. Here the CDR3 reads CASSFLKSPTPYEQYF. DNA for the CDR3: TGTGCCAGCAGTTTTTTAAAGTCACCGACACCCTACGAGCAGTACTTC.

V is TRBV4-1 and J is TRBJ2-4; perhaps TRBD2 as D (5 bases). CDR1 and CDR2 from the germline V gene are MGHRA and YSYEKL. With 3 bases removed from V and 1 base from J, the gap between germline ends came to 13 bases. The length of the CDR3 is 16 residues. CDR3: CASSQPGRAAKNIQYF. In DNA, the CDR3 is TGCGCCAGCAGCCAGCCGGGAAGGGCGGCCAAAAACATTCAGTACTTC.

The CDR3 region is CASSLGWGANEQFF. CDR3 DNA: TGTGCCAGCAGCTTGGGATGGGGGGCGAATGAGCAGTTCTTC. V is TRBV7-2 and J is TRBJ2-1; D may be TRBD1 or TRBD2 (6 bases each). Per the germline V gene, CDR1 is SGHTA and CDR2 is FQGNSA. CDR3 length: 14 residues. V lost 3 bases, J lost 7 bases, and 13 bases lay in between.

This clonotype turned up a few times. The chain couples TRBV20-1 to TRBJ2-1; 8 positions agree with TRBD2. CDR3 length: 14 residues. The V segment lost 6 bases and the J segment 4 bases; nucleotides outside the gene matches: 8. The germline gives CDR1 DFQATT, CDR2 SNEGSKA (reference sequence). The CDR3 nucleotides are TGCAGTGCCACCACTAGCGGATTTTACAATGAGCAGTTCTTC. This codes for CSATTSGFYNEQFF.

The V gene is TRBV20-1, the J gene TRBJ2-3, with 11 nucleotides matching TRBD2. Germline CDR1 DFQATT, CDR2 SNEGSKA (reference sequence). V gave up 3 bases and J gave up 6 bases; unmatched junction bases: 5. The CDR3 is made up of 14 amino acids. The CDR3 DNA is TGCAGTGCTAGCTTAGCGGGGGGGGTGGATACGCAGTATTTT. This gives the protein CSASLAGGVDTQYF.

This clonotype came up a few times. DNA of the CDR3: TGTGCCAGCAGACCCCAAGGGCTCCAAGAGACCCAGTACTTC. Translating gives CASRPQGLQETQYF. The rearrangement joins TRBV12-3 or TRBV12-4 to TRBJ2-5; D gene unclear. V was trimmed by 6 bases and J by 1 base, leaving 12 bases between them. The CDR3 length is 14 residues.

This clonotype was observed many times. The chain recombines TRBV7-9 with TRBJ2-1; TRBD2 matches at 13 bases. The germline gives CDR1 SEHNR, CDR2 FQNEAQ (reference sequence). J lost 8 bases, V lost 4 bases, and 5 bases had no gene match. The CDR3 has 15 amino acids. The CDR3: CASSSLAGGPDEQFF. In DNA form, the CDR3 reads TGTGCCAGCAGCTCACTAGCGGGAGGGCCCGATGAGCAGTTCTTC.

This clonotype has just a few counts. CDR3 sequence: CSARDWQGVGETQYF. The CDR3, as DNA: TGCAGTGCTAGAGATTGGCAGGGGGTCGGGGAGACCCAGTACTTC. The V call is TRBV20-1, the J call TRBJ2-5; 7 nucleotides match TRBD1. J lost 5 bases, V lost 0 bases, and 9 bases had no gene match. Germline lookup yields CDR1 DFQATT and CDR2 SNEGSKA (reference sequence). There are 15 residues in the CDR3.

The chain uses TRBV20-1 and TRBJ2-1; 10 positions agree with TRBD2. This CDR3 region has 15 residues. CDR1 and CDR2 from the germline V gene are DFQATT and SNEGSKA (reference sequence). The V and J ends lost 0 bases and 10 bases, in that order; junction bases with no gene match: 9. The CDR3 region is CSARDLLAGAGEQFF. The CDR3 DNA reads TGCAGTGCTAGAGATCTGCTAGCGGGAGCAGGAGAGCAGTTCTTC.

This clonotype has ten or more counts. The genes are TRBV29-1 and TRBJ2-7, with 8 nucleotides matching TRBD2. The CDR3 has 15 residues. The J segment lost 4 bases and the V segment lost 2 bases, leaving 10 bases of the junction unmatched. CDR1 and CDR2 from the germline V gene are SQVTM and ANQGSEA. DNA of the CDR3: TGCAGCGTTGAACGGGGAGCGGGAGTAGGATACGAGCAGTACTTC. Protein product: CSVERGAGVGYEQYF.

This clonotype has a handful of counts. V usage is TRBV4-2 and J usage is TRBJ1-4; maybe TRBD1 (6 bases). The CDR3 consists of 15 residues. Trimming removed 0 bases from V and 8 bases from J, with 13 bases in between. Germline loops: CDR1 LGHNA, CDR2 YNFKEQ. The CDR3: CASSQDGGAREKLFF. Here the CDR3 DNA reads TGTGCCAGCAGCCAAGATGGGGGGGCGCGAGAAAAACTGTTTTTT.

The V call is TRBV6-5, the J call TRBJ2-7; tentatively, D is TRBD1 (6 bases). Germline V CDR1 and CDR2: MNHEY, SVGAGI. Trimming removed 2 bases at V and 2 bases at J, with 13 bases between. This CDR3 is built from 15 residues. CDR3 protein: CASSYGGTSTYEQYF. CDR3 DNA: TGTGCCAGCAGTTACGGGGGCACTTCTACCTACGAGCAGTACTTC.

The V and J genes are TRBV11-1 and TRBJ1-1; a possible D gene is TRBD1 (5 bases). V was clipped by 10 bases and J by 1 base, with 13 bases between them. CDR1 is SGHAT and CDR2 is FQDESV in the germline V gene (reference sequence). CDR3 length: 13 residues. CDR3 in amino acids: CATLFGGNTEAFF. CDR3 bases: TGTGCCACCCTATTCGGGGGGAACACTGAAGCTTTCTTT.

V is TRBV29-1 and J is TRBJ2-7; 13 bases align to TRBD2. CDR3 length: 15 amino acids. CDR1 is SQVTM and CDR2 is ANQGSEA in the germline V gene. The trim removed 5 bases at V and 0 bases at J, leaving 4 bases unmatched. For the CDR3, the DNA is TGCAGCGTTATGGGACTAGCGGGGTCCTCCTACGAGCAGTACTTC. Translating gives CSVMGLAGSSYEQYF.